This passage covers 5 T cell receptor beta chains from one sample sequenced in a study of blood T cell repertoires in COVID-19. The repertoire was sequenced with immunoSEQ multiplex PCR; TCRdb's copy has only in-frame clones and lacks some. The repertoire has a few hundred thousand clones, 85% of them found once; the top ten carry roughly 2.6%. The sequencing sample was made of PBMCs or T cells enriched from blood (not recorded which). The receptor set was obtained from a woman in her fifties or sixties who had recovered from COVID-19.

The V call is TRBV5-1, the J call TRBJ2-5; 12 positions agree with TRBD2. The CDR3 runs 16 residues. V gave up 4 bases and J gave up 5 bases; unmatched junction bases: 9. CDR1 is SGHRS and CDR2 is YFSETQ in the germline V gene. The CDR3: CASSQGRLAGAETQYF. In DNA form, the CDR3 reads TGCGCCAGCAGCCAAGGTAGACTAGCGGGGGCGGAGACCCAGTACTTC.

This sequence joins TRBV20-1 and TRBJ1-2; D is unresolved. Germline V gene sequence: CDR1 DFQATT, CDR2 SNEGSKA (reference sequence). CDR3 size: 12 residues. Trimming cost V 3 bases and J 4 bases, with 9 bases left between them. The chain's CDR3 is CSASPSGYGYTF. Here the CDR3 DNA reads TGCAGTGCTAGTCCCAGCGGCTATGGCTACACCTTC.

The V gene is TRBV11-2, the J gene TRBJ2-2, with TRBD1 matching 9 bases. The CDR3 loop spans 16 amino acids. After removal of 0 bases from V and 11 bases from J, the junction contained 10 bases not matched to a gene. The germline CDR1 and CDR2 sequences are SGHAT and FQNNGV. The CDR3 region has the DNA TGTGCCAGCAGCTTAGATGGAGGACAGGGGTTTTTTGAGCTGTTTTTT. It codes for CASSLDGGQGFFELFF.

The chain recombines TRBV7-6 with TRBJ1-1; D may be TRBD1 (5 bases). CDR1 and CDR2 (germline): SGHVS, FNYEAQ. Trimming left V 2 bases short and J 1 base short, with 11 bases between. This CDR3 region has 15 residues. CDR3 residues: CASSLTSTANTEAFF. The DNA of the CDR3 is TGTGCCAGCAGCTTAACCTCGACAGCGAACACTGAAGCTTTCTTT.

The CDR3 DNA is TGTGCCAGCAGTTTGACAGCCAATTCACCCCTCCACTTT. Amino acid sequence: CASSLTANSPLHF. The V and J genes are TRBV25-1 and TRBJ1-6; tentative D call: TRBD1 (5 bases). V was pared by 5 bases and J by 7 bases, with 9 bases between. Per the germline V gene, CDR1 is MGHDK and CDR2 is SYGVNS. This CDR3 is built from 13 residues.